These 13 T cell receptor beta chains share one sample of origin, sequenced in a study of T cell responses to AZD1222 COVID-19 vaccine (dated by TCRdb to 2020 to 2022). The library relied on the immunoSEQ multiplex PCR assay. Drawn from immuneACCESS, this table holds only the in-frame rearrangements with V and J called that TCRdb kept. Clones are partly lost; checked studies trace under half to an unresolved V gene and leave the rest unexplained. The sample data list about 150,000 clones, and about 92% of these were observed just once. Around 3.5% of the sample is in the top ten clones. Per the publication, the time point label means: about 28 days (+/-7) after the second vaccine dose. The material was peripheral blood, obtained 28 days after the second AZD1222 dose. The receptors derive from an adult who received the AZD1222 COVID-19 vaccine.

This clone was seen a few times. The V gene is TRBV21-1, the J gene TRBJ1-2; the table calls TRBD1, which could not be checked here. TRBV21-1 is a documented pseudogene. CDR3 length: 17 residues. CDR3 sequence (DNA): TGTGCCAGCAGCAAAGGGGAGACAGGGCTCGGCGACTATGGCTACACCTTC. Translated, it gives CASSKGETGLGDYGYTF.

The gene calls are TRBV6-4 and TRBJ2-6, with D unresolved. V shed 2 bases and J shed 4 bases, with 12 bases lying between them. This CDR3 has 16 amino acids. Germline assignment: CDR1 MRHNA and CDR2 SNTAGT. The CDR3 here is CASSDLPGSGANVLTF. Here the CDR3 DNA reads TGTGCCAGCAGTGACCTACCCGGCTCGGGGGCCAACGTCCTGACTTTC.

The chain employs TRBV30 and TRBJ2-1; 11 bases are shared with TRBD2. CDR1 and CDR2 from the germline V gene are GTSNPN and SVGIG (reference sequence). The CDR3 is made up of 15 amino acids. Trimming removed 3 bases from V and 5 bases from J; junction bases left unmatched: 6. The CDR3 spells CAWRKLAGVNNEQFF. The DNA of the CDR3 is TGTGCCTGGAGGAAACTAGCGGGAGTAAACAATGAGCAGTTCTTC.

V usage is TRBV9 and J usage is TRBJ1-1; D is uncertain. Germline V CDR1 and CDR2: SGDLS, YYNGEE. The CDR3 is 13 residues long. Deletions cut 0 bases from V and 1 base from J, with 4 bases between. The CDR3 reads CASSVAWNTEAFF. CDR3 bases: TGTGCCAGCAGCGTAGCGTGGAACACTGAAGCTTTCTTT. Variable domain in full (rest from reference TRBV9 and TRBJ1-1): DSGVTQTPKHLITATGQRVTLRCSPRSGDLSVYWYQQSLDQGLQFLIQYYNGEERAKGNILERFSAQQFPDLHSELNLSSLELGDSALYFCASSVAWNTEAFFGQGTRLTVV.

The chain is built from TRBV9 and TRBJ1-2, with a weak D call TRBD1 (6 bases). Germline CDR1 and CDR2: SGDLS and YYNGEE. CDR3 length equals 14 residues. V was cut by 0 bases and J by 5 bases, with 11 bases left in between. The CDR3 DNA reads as TGTGCCAGCAGCGTAGCGGGGGCCCCGTATGGCTACACCTTC. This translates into CASSVAGAPYGYTF.

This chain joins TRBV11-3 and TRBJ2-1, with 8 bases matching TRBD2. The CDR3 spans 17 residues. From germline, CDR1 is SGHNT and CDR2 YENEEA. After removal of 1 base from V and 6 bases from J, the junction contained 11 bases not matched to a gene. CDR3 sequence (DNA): TGTGCCAGCAGCTTAGCGGGTACTAGCGGTCCGTCCAATGAGCAGTTCTTC. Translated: CASSLAGTSGPSNEQFF. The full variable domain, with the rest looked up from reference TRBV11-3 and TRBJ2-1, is EAGVVQSPRYKIIEKKQPVAFWCNPISGHNTLYWYLQNLGQGPELLIRYENEEAVDDSQLPKDRFSAERLKGVDSTLKIQPAELGDSAVYLCASSLAGTSGPSNEQFFGPGTRLTVL.

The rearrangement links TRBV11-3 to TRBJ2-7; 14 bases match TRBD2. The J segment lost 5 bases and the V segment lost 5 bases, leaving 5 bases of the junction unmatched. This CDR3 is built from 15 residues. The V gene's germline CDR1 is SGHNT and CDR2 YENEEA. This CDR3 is CASSPGTSGRDEQYF. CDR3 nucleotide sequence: TGTGCCAGCAGCCCGGGGACTAGCGGGAGAGACGAGCAGTACTTC.

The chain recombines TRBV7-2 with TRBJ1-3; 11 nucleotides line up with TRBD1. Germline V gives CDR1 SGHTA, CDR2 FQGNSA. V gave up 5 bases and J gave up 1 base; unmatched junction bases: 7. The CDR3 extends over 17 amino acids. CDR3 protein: CASSPIGQGASGNTIYF. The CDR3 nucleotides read TGTGCCAGCAGCCCCATCGGACAGGGGGCTTCTGGAAACACCATATATTTT. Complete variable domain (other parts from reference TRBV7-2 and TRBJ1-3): GAGVSQSPSNKVTEKGKDVELRCDPISGHTALYWYRQSLGQGLEFLIYFQGNSAPDKSGLPSDRFSAERTGGSVSTLTIQRTQQEDSAVYLCASSPIGQGASGNTIYFGEGSWLTVV.

The DNA of the CDR3 is TGTGCCAGCAGCTTAAATTGGGGACTTCAAGAGACCCAGTACTTC. Encoded protein: CASSLNWGLQETQYF. V is TRBV27 and J is TRBJ2-5; tentative D call: TRBD2 (6 bases). Germline V gives CDR1 MNHEY, CDR2 SMNVEV (reference sequence). Trimming took off 6 bases at V and 2 bases at J, with 16 bases between the two ends. CDR3 length equals 15 residues.

The CDR3 coding sequence is TGTGCCAGCAGTACCGGGAACGCCTCCTACGAGCAGTACTTC. It specifies CASSTGNASYEQYF. The chain uses TRBV28 and TRBJ2-7, with D perhaps TRBD2 (5 bases). Trimming cost V 5 bases and J 0 bases, with 11 bases left between them. Germline CDR1 and CDR2: MDHEN and SYDVKM. The CDR3 loop spans 14 amino acids.

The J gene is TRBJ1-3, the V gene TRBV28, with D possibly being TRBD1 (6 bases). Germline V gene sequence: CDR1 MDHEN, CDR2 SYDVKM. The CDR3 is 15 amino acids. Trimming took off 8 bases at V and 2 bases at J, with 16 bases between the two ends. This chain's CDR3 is CASVSGTRTGNTIYF. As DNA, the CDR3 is TGTGCCAGCGTCTCCGGGACAAGAACTGGAAACACCATATATTTT. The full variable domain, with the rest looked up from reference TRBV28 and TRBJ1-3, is DVKVTQSSRYLVKRTGEKVFLECVQDMDHENMFWYRQDPGLGLRLIYFSYDVKMKEKGDIPEGYSVSREKKERFSLILESASTNQTSMYLCASVSGTRTGNTIYFGEGSWLTVV.

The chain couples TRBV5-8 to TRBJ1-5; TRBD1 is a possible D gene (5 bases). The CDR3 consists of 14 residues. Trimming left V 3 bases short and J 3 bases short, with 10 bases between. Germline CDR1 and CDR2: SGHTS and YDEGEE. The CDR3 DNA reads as TGTGCCAGCAGCTCAGACAGCAACAATCAGCCCCAGCATTTT. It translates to CASSSDSNNQPQHF.

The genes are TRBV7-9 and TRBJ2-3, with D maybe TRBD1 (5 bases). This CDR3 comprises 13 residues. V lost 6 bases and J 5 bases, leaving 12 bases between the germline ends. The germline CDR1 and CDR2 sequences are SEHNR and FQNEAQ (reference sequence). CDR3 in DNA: TGTGCCAGCAGTTTCGGGCAGGGAGATACGCAGTATTTT. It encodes CASSFGQGDTQYF.